These 29 T cell receptor beta chains came from one sample sequenced in a study of blood T cell repertoires in COVID-19. Profiling relied on immunoSEQ multiplex PCR, and the TCRdb table lists in-frame clones only, not all of them. The table shows approximately 300,000 clones, with 90% occurring only once. Source material: PBMCs or T cells enriched from blood (not recorded which). The source is a woman in her 30s who had been exposed to COVID-19.

The genes are TRBV2 and TRBJ1-6, with 9 positions matching TRBD1. Germline trimming cut 6 bases from V and 6 bases from J; bases unmatched to any gene: 3. This CDR3 has 14 residues. The germline V gene encodes CDR1 SNHLY and CDR2 FYNNEI. The CDR3 loop reads CASSADRGNSPLHF. The CDR3 DNA is TGTGCCAGCAGCGCGGACAGGGGTAATTCACCCCTCCACTTT.

The V call is TRBV4-2, the J call TRBJ1-4; D unresolved. Germline CDR1 reads LGHNA; CDR2 reads YNFKEQ. This CDR3 is 16 amino acids long. V lost 4 bases, J lost 6 bases, and 18 bases lay in between. The CDR3 loop is CASSPQGGSRDEKLFF. The CDR3, as DNA: TGTGCCAGCAGCCCCCAAGGAGGGAGTAGGGATGAAAAACTGTTTTTT.

The V and J genes are TRBV5-1 and TRBJ1-6; 12 bases map to TRBD1. The CDR3 covers 15 residues. J lost 7 bases, V lost 5 bases, and 4 bases had no gene match. CDR1 is SGHRS and CDR2 is YFSETQ in the germline V gene. The CDR3 spells CASRGQGASNSPLHF. The CDR3 nucleotides read TGCGCCAGCAGGGGACAGGGGGCGTCGAATTCACCCCTCCACTTT.

This clone has a single count. The chain combines TRBV6-5 with TRBJ2-7; D is uncertain. CDR3 length equals 15 residues. CDR1 is MNHEY and CDR2 is SVGAGI in the germline V gene. Trimming shortened V by 2 bases and J by 1 base, and 12 bases separated the two germline ends. The CDR3, as DNA: TGTGCCAGCAGTTACCAGAGGCATAGGTCCTACGAGCAGTACTTC. It is translated as CASSYQRHRSYEQYF.

This chain uses TRBV6-2 or TRBV6-3 with TRBJ2-3, with 7 positions matching TRBD1. CDR3 size: 14 residues. Germline CDR1 and CDR2: MNHEY and SVGEGT. Trimming at V came to 5 bases and at J to 4 bases, leaving 6 bases not matched to a gene. The CDR3 DNA is TGTGCCAGCAGTAGACAGGGATGGGCAGATACGCAGTATTTT. It is translated as CASSRQGWADTQYF.

This sequence joins TRBV5-5 and TRBJ2-2; TRBD1 matches at 10 bases. V shed 5 bases and J 5 bases; nucleotides not matched to a gene: 15. The CDR3 consists of 18 residues. Germline CDR1 reads SGHKS; CDR2 reads YYEKEE (reference sequence). CDR3 region: CASSYSGTGDSGTGELFF. The DNA of the CDR3 is TGTGCCAGCAGTTACTCCGGGACAGGGGACTCAGGGACCGGGGAGCTGTTTTTT.

This clone was recorded once. The chain joins TRBV6-1 to TRBJ1-6; D is unclear. Germline lookup yields CDR1 MNHNS and CDR2 SASEGT. Trimming cost V 6 bases and J 0 bases, with 12 bases left between them. This CDR3 has 16 residues. CDR3 sequence: CASRELLSSYNSPLHF. The CDR3 region has the DNA TGTGCCAGCAGGGAACTTTTGAGCTCCTATAATTCACCCCTCCACTTT.

The CDR3 DNA sequence: TGTGCCAGCAGCTTAGGTACTTACGATACGCAGTATTTT. This sequence encodes CASSLGTYDTQYF. The V call is TRBV11-1, the J call TRBJ2-3; D unclear. Germline CDR1 SGHAT, CDR2 FQDESV (reference sequence). The CDR3 extends over 13 amino acids. V was cut by 1 base and J by 6 bases, with 8 bases left in between.

J is TRBJ2-7 and V is TRBV2; TRBD2 aligns across 8 bases. Germline assignment: CDR1 SNHLY and CDR2 FYNNEI. Germline trimming cut 3 bases from V and 7 bases from J; bases unmatched to any gene: 11. The CDR3 contains 15 residues. CDR3 DNA sequence: TGTGCCAGCAGTGAGGGGCGGGGGGTTCAATTTGAGCAGTACTTC. Encoded protein: CASSEGRGVQFEQYF.

V and J are TRBV11-2 and TRBJ2-7; no clear D. The CDR3 consists of 15 residues. Germline CDR1 reads SGHAT; CDR2 reads FQNNGV. The germline V and J ends were trimmed by 0 bases and 1 base, with 10 bases remaining between them. For the CDR3, the DNA is TGTGCCAGCAGCTTAGATCATTCCGAGTCCTACGAGCAGTACTTC. The encoded protein is CASSLDHSESYEQYF.

This sequence joins TRBV29-1 and TRBJ2-7; 9 bases align to TRBD1. V was pared by 0 bases and J by 3 bases, with 6 bases of the junction left unmatched. The V gene's germline CDR1 is SQVTM and CDR2 ANQGSEA. This CDR3 is built from 15 residues. As DNA, the CDR3 is TGCAGCGTTGAAGAAAGGACAGGGGCCCTCTACGAGCAGTACTTC. This codes for CSVEERTGALYEQYF.

The V gene is TRBV6-5, the J gene TRBJ1-3; D unclear. This CDR3 contains 13 residues. Germline CDR1 reads MNHEY; CDR2 reads SVGAGI. The V and J ends lost 7 bases and 0 bases respectively, with 7 bases between them. This CDR3 reads CASKELSGNTIYF. The CDR3 DNA reads TGTGCCAGCAAGGAGCTCTCTGGAAACACCATATATTTT.

The chain joins TRBV6-5 to TRBJ1-2; 10 positions agree with TRBD1. Per the germline V gene, CDR1 is MNHEY and CDR2 is SVGAGI. V shed 6 bases and J 8 bases; nucleotides not matched to a gene: 6. The CDR3 sequence is 13 residues long. CDR3 amino acids: CASRRLTGGGYTF. CDR3 in DNA: TGTGCCAGCAGGAGATTGACAGGGGGCGGCTACACCTTC.

The chain uses TRBV7-2 and TRBJ2-1; tentative D call: TRBD1 (5 bases). Germline V lookup: CDR1 SGHTA, CDR2 FQGNSA. V lost 6 bases and J lost 3, with 15 bases in between. This CDR3 has 15 residues. The CDR3 reads CASSGAAGLYNEQFF. The DNA for the CDR3 is TGTGCCAGCAGTGGGGCCGCAGGGCTCTACAATGAGCAGTTCTTC.

This CDR3 is CASSPPRRGYGYTF. CDR3 coding DNA: TGTGCCAGCAGCCCACCCCGGCGGGGCTATGGCTACACCTTC. This chain uses TRBV7-2 with TRBJ1-2, with no clear D. The CDR3 has 14 amino acids. Germline CDR1 SGHTA, CDR2 FQGNSA. The V gene lost 5 bases and the J gene lost 4 bases, with 14 bases spanning the gap.

This chain uses TRBV5-6 with TRBJ1-2, with TRBD1 as a possible D gene (5 bases). Per the germline V gene, CDR1 is SGHDT and CDR2 is YYEEEE. Trimming took 0 bases from V and 8 from J, leaving 17 bases between them. The CDR3 length is 15 residues. The CDR3 sequence: CASSLDPTGARGYTF. The CDR3 coding sequence is TGTGCCAGCAGCTTGGACCCTACAGGAGCTCGAGGCTACACCTTC.

This chain uses TRBV5-1 with TRBJ2-6; TRBD1 aligns across 7 bases. CDR1 and CDR2 from the germline V gene are SGHRS and YFSETQ. V shed 4 bases and J 1 base; nucleotides not matched to a gene: 2. This CDR3 is built from 15 residues. The CDR3 DNA sequence: TGCGCCAGCAGCGCAGGGGGTTCTGGGGCCAACGTCCTGACTTTC. It translates to CASSAGGSGANVLTF. The full variable domain, its missing parts supplied by reference TRBV5-1 and TRBJ2-6, is KAGVTQTPRYLIKTRGQQVTLSCSPISGHRSVSWYQQTPGQGLQFLFEYFSETQRNKGNFPGRFSGRQFSNSRSEMNVSTLELGDSALYLCASSAGGSGANVLTFGAGSRLTVL.

The chain carries TRBV3-1 (or the pseudogene TRBV3-2) and TRBJ2-3, with D perhaps TRBD2 (6 bases). V was cut by 2 bases and J by 0 bases, with 12 bases left in between. Per the germline V gene, CDR1 is LGHDT and CDR2 is YNNKEL (reference sequence). The CDR3 spans 16 residues. The CDR3 sequence is CASSQNTGGSTDTQYF. In nucleotides, the CDR3 is TGTGCCAGCAGCCAAAATACTGGGGGGAGCACAGATACGCAGTATTTT.

The chain couples TRBV7-9 to TRBJ1-2, with D unresolved. This CDR3 has 12 amino acids. V was trimmed by 10 bases and J by 6 bases, leaving 15 bases between them. Germline values: CDR1 SEHNR, CDR2 FQNEAQ (reference sequence). CDR3: CAIRRSRDGYTF. CDR3 in DNA: TGTGCCATCCGCAGGTCCAGAGATGGCTACACCTTC.

V usage is TRBV6-2 or TRBV6-3 and J usage is TRBJ2-7; TRBD2 matches 11 bases. The CDR3 totals 16 residues. Per germline, CDR1 MNHEY and CDR2 SVGEGT. V dropped 6 bases and J dropped 2; count of bases not matched to a gene: 9. For the CDR3, the DNA is TGTGCCAGCAGCTCACCGGGACTAGCGGTGACCTACGAGCAGTACTTC. Amino acid sequence: CASSSPGLAVTYEQYF.

This rearrangement joins TRBV19 to TRBJ2-2; D not resolved. CDR1 is LNHDA, CDR2 SQIVND, per germline (reference sequence). CDR3 length: 15 amino acids. Trimming took off 0 bases at V and 3 bases at J, with 8 bases between the two ends. The CDR3: CASSIDQAYTGELFF. CDR3 sequence (DNA): TGTGCCAGTAGTATAGATCAGGCTTACACCGGGGAGCTGTTTTTT.

The chain links TRBV12-3 or TRBV12-4 to TRBJ2-7; 8 positions match TRBD2. V gave up 6 bases and J gave up 6 bases; unmatched junction bases: 7. The CDR3 is 13 residues long. The chain's CDR3 is CASRVSGGGEQYF. CDR3 coding DNA: TGTGCCAGCAGGGTAAGCGGGGGTGGCGAGCAGTACTTC.

Concerning this clone: Other nucleotide sequences from this sample produce the same CDR3. The rearrangement joins TRBV19 to TRBJ1-2; 9 bases agree with TRBD1. V lost 4 bases and J lost 4; bases outside the gene matches: 7. The CDR3 is 15 residues long. CDR1 is LNHDA and CDR2 is SQIVND in the germline V gene (reference sequence). The CDR3, as DNA: TGTGCCAGTAGTACATTACCGGGACAGGGCTATGGCTACACCTTC. Its protein is CASSTLPGQGYGYTF.

The chain couples TRBV9 to TRBJ1-3, with TRBD1 identical over 7 bases. The CDR3 extends over 14 amino acids. In germline, CDR1 is SGDLS, CDR2 YYNGEE. The V gene end was trimmed by 4 bases and the J gene end by 4 bases; junction bases not matched to a gene: 5. CDR3 region: CASSRTGVGNTIYF. In DNA, the CDR3 is TGTGCCAGCAGCCGCACAGGGGTGGGAAACACCATATATTTT.

The rearrangement uses TRBV6-5 and TRBJ1-6; D may be TRBD1 (6 bases). CDR1 is MNHEY, CDR2 SVGAGI, per germline. Deletions cut 5 bases from V and 7 bases from J, with 15 bases between. This CDR3 has 15 residues. The CDR3 sequence: CASSRDIGANSPLHF. The CDR3 nucleotides read TGTGCCAGCAGTCGGGACATTGGGGCCAATTCACCCCTCCACTTT.

CDR3 coding DNA: TGCGCCAGCAGCCAAGACCTCAACTATGGCTACACCTTC. Protein product: CASSQDLNYGYTF. The J gene is TRBJ1-2, the V gene TRBV4-3; D is undetermined. Between the trimmed V and J ends, which lost 0 bases and 2 bases, there was a span of 4 bases. Germline V lookup: CDR1 LGHNA, CDR2 YSLEER. The CDR3 consists of 13 residues.

The V and J genes are TRBV5-1 and TRBJ2-5, with D possibly being TRBD2 (5 bases). The CDR3 has 15 residues. Germline assignment: CDR1 SGHRS and CDR2 YFSETQ. Between the trimmed V and J ends, which lost 5 bases and 5 bases, there was a span of 19 bases. The chain's CDR3 is CASRVTSSRGETQYF. The CDR3 coding sequence is TGCGCCAGCAGGGTGACATCATCGCGCGGGGAGACCCAGTACTTC.

The chain carries TRBV19 and TRBJ1-1, with D unclear. The CDR3 consists of 14 residues. The germline V gene encodes CDR1 LNHDA and CDR2 SQIVND (reference sequence). With 7 bases removed from V and 4 bases from J, the gap between germline ends came to 16 bases. DNA of the CDR3: TGTGCCAGTACCATGCGGGGTTTCGGCACTGAAGCTTTCTTT. Amino acid sequence: CASTMRGFGTEAFF.

The chain joins TRBV7-8 to TRBJ2-7; 9 bases map to TRBD1. V shed 5 bases, J shed 2 bases, and the junction held 10 bases outside the gene matches. This CDR3 region has 16 residues. CDR1 and CDR2 (germline): SGHVS, FQNEAQ. The chain's CDR3 is CASSTGPGQGPYEQYF. The CDR3 region has the DNA TGTGCCAGCAGCACCGGGCCGGGACAGGGACCCTACGAGCAGTACTTC.